This T cell receptor beta chain comes out of a study of T cell repertoires in cytomegalovirus infection. The sample holds one count of this clonotype. Its antigen is not identified. From the reads, TCRdb called clonotypes with MiXCR, one entry per CDR3 protein. The table includes 600,000 to 700,000 distinct CDR3 sequences, around 31% detected once. The CDR3 consists of 13 residues. V shed 5 bases and J shed 6 bases, with 13 bases lying between them. Germline CDR1 SEHNR, CDR2 FQNEAQ (reference sequence). The specimen was cultured PBMCs, collected from culture after CMV antigen stimulation. The receptor comes from a human donor in good health (CMV status not recorded). Some clones in this sample may be carry-over from other donors' samples. V and J are TRBV7-9 and TRBJ1-2; D is unclear. The CDR3 loop reads CASSLHPGNGYTF. CDR3 bases: TGTGCCAGCAGCCTACACCCTGGGAATGGCTACACCTTC.